A selection of T cell receptor beta chains follows, all from one sample in a study of graft-versus-host responses after intestinal transplantation. The table came from immunoSEQ multiplex PCR; TCRdb's copy has only in-frame clones and leaves some out. The table lists tens of thousands of clones, around 93% of them singletons. Their recognized antigens are unknown. Sequencing used unstimulated CD4+ T cells sorted from spleen or lymph node cells, obtained before transplant. The source of these receptors is a human donor who was the organ donor for an intestinal transplant. Each CDR3 is given with its conserved first and last residue. D genes are given only for firm matches. Size is stated for part of the rows, as once, few or many counts, or as a class when the clone is expanded.

TRBV7-2,few,TRBD2,TRBJ2-3,CASSLAGLAGPDTQYF,TGTGCCAGCAGCTTAGCGGGACTAGCGGGACCAGATACGCAGTATTTT
TRBV2,.,TRBD1,TRBJ1-4,CASSVPGQGEGKLFF,TGTGCCAGCAGCGTCCCGGGACAGGGCGAGGGAAAACTGTTTTTT
TRBV11-3,.,.,TRBJ1-5,CASSRRIRDCSNQPQHF,TGTGCCAGCAGCCGGCGCATCAGGGATTGCAGCAATCAGCCCCAGCATTTT
TRBV30,.,.,TRBJ2-7,CAWSAPMGLEQYF,TGTGCCTGGAGTGCCCCTATGGGCCTCGAGCAGTACTTC
TRBV6-1,.,.,TRBJ2-7,CASSDRGYSYEQYF,TGTGCCAGCAGTGACAGGGGTTACTCCTACGAGCAGTACTTC
TRBV5-1,once,.,TRBJ2-5,CASSRASTDQETQYF,TGCGCCAGCAGCCGAGCATCAACTGACCAAGAGACCCAGTACTTC
TRBV27,.,TRBD2,TRBJ2-7,CASSDRLASYEQYF,TGTGCCAGCAGTGATCGACTAGCTTCCTACGAGCAGTACTTC
TRBV5-1,.,TRBD2,TRBJ2-3,CASSFGLAGGPDTQYF,TGCGCCAGCAGCTTCGGACTAGCGGGGGGGCCAGATACGCAGTATTTT
TRBV5-1,.,TRBD1,TRBJ1-2,CASSEDRVLDGYTF,TGCGCCAGCAGCGAGGACAGGGTCTTGGATGGCTACACCTTC
TRBV6-1,.,TRBD1,TRBJ1-2,CASSTGVSYYGYTF,TGTGCCAGCAGTACAGGGGTTTCTTACTATGGCTACACCTTC
TRBV27,once,.,TRBJ2-2,CASSFRRNTGELFF,TGTGCCAGCAGTTTTCGGAGGAACACCGGGGAGCTGTTTTTT
TRBV5-1,.,.,TRBJ2-1,CASSLAPKYRVDEQFF,TGCGCCAGCAGCTTGGCGCCCAAATACAGGGTCGATGAGCAGTTCTTC
TRBV7-3,.,TRBD1,TRBJ1-5,CASSLKADRVGNQPQHF,TGTGCCAGCAGCTTAAAGGCCGACAGGGTAGGCAATCAGCCCCAGCATTTT
TRBV28,.,.,TRBJ2-3,CASSLYPGTDTQYF,TGTGCCAGCAGTTTATATCCAGGCACAGATACGCAGTATTTT
TRBV2,.,TRBD1,TRBJ2-4,CASSQRTGEYF,TGTGCCAGCAGTCAACGGACAGGGGAGTACTTC
TRBV5-1,.,.,TRBJ2-2,CASSLTQVSGELFF,TGCGCCAGCAGCTTGACCCAGGTTAGCGGGGAGCTGTTTTTT
TRBV11-3,.,TRBD2,TRBJ2-5,CASSLSLAGGPKETQYF,TGTGCCAGCAGCTTGTCTTTGGCGGGGGGGCCGAAGGAGACCCAGTACTTC
TRBV7-9,.,.,TRBJ1-2,CASSRDFRDNYGYTF,TGTGCCAGCAGCCGAGACTTCAGGGATAACTATGGCTACACCTTC